Included here is one T cell receptor beta chain sequence, with context. Random hexamers were used to reverse transcribe the RNA input (roughly 0.5 to 1 ug). TCRdb processed the immunoSEQ multiplex PCR reads anew with MiXCR; each CDR3 protein has one entry. Among 250,000 to 300,000 distinct CDR3 sequences listed, around 83% were seen once. Looked up from germline, CDR1 is SGHTA and CDR2 is FQGTGA. This CDR3 is 16 amino acids long. Unmatched junction bases numbered 7, after V lost 4 bases and J lost 3 bases. The record originates from a study of CD8 T cells in Susac syndrome. The sequence was collected from a human donor with multiple sclerosis. The specimen was CD8+ T cells from PBMCs. The V call is TRBV7-3, the J call TRBJ2-1, with 9 bases matching TRBD2. In DNA, the CDR3 is TGTGCCAGCAGCTCCGGAAGCGGGAGGAGCTACAATGAGCAGTTCTTC. It specifies CASSSGSGRSYNEQFF.